This is a list of T cell receptor beta chains from one sample in a study of blood T cell repertoires in COVID-19. Assay used: immunoSEQ multiplex PCR; TCRdb lists only in-frame clones, some missing. The data show hundreds of thousands of clones, with 70% to 90% seen just once and around 13% held by the top ten. The sample comprised peripheral blood. Receptors originate from a woman between 70 and 85 years old with COVID-19, enrolled during active disease. CDR3s include the opening cysteine and the closing phenylalanine or tryptophan. D genes are given only for firm matches. Where a row states a size, it is once, few, many or the class of an expanded clone; other rows omit it.

v_gene	j_gene	abundance	d_gene	CDR3aa	CDR3nt
TRBV5-8	TRBJ2-3	NA	NA	CASSSLSQEQYF	TGTGCCAGCAGCTCCTTGAGTCAGGAGCAGTATTTT
TRBV6-4	TRBJ2-1	NA	TRBD2	CASSDKTSGVDEQFF	TGTGCCAGCAGTGACAAAACTAGCGGGGTTGATGAGCAGTTCTTC
TRBV30	TRBJ2-2	NA	TRBD2	CAGDARGGLTGELFF	TGTGCCGGCGATGCGCGGGGGGGCCTCACCGGGGAGCTGTTTTTT
TRBV12-3/TRBV12-4	TRBJ2-5	NA	TRBD1	CASRRGPETQYF	TGTGCCAGCAGGAGGGGGCCCGAGACCCAGTACTTC
TRBV7-2	TRBJ2-1	NA	NA	CASSLGLPNNEQFF	TGTGCCAGCAGCTTGGGACTGCCTAACAATGAGCAGTTCTTC
TRBV9	TRBJ2-7	NA	TRBD1	CASSSTDRAYEQYF	TGTGCCAGCAGCTCGACCGACAGGGCCTACGAGCAGTACTTC
TRBV2	TRBJ1-1	few	TRBD1	CASSERGPGQGYTEAFF	TGTGCCAGCAGTGAACGTGGACCGGGACAGGGTTACACTGAAGCTTTCTTT
TRBV19	TRBJ2-6	many	NA	CASAGSGANVLTF	TGTGCCAGCGCAGGGTCGGGGGCCAACGTCCTGACTTTC
TRBV7-8	TRBJ1-1	once	NA	CASSLYSNTEAFF	TGTGCCAGCAGCTTATACTCAAACACTGAAGCTTTCTTT
TRBV5-1	TRBJ1-6	NA	NA	CASSLQGIDSPLHF	TGCGCCAGCAGCCTTCAGGGGATAGACTCACCCCTCCACTTT
TRBV25-1	TRBJ2-5	NA	NA	CASSTPGAKETQYF	TGTGCCAGCAGTACCCCGGGAGCGAAAGAGACCCAGTACTTC
TRBV7-8	TRBJ2-1	NA	NA	CASSLVWGRDEQFF	TGTGCCAGCAGCTTAGTCTGGGGGCGAGATGAGCAGTTCTTC
TRBV4-1	TRBJ1-2	NA	NA	CASSQTGRNYTF	TGCGCCAGCAGCCAAACGGGAAGAAACTACACCTTC
TRBV12-5	TRBJ2-1	NA	TRBD1	CASGAGTGLVDEQFF	TGTGCTAGTGGCGCCGGGACAGGGTTAGTGGATGAGCAGTTCTTC
TRBV10-3	TRBJ2-3	NA	TRBD2	CAISENSGARDTQYF	TGTGCCATCAGTGAGAACAGCGGGGCGAGGGATACGCAGTATTTT
TRBV19	TRBJ2-2	NA	NA	CASSTRGTGELFF	TGTGCCAGTAGTACCAGGGGCACCGGGGAGCTGTTTTTT